Following are 4 T cell receptor beta chains from one sample sequenced in a study of T cells after posttransplantation cyclophosphamide. Busulfan-fludarabine conditioning, marrow transplant, and cyclophosphamide on days +3 and +4 were administered. The assay was immunoSEQ multiplex PCR, and TCRdb's table has in-frame clones only and misses some. The sample includes tens of thousands of clones, around 78% of them seen just once. The sample consisted of CD4+ T cells sorted from blood, taken 1903 days after a stem cell transplant with posttransplant cyclophosphamide. The receptor source for this set is a female patient between 40 and 50 years old who received an allogeneic stem cell transplant from a related donor, was CMV-positive, and had no GVHD. Some T cells may be provided by the graft donor.

This clone has just one count. The rearrangement joins TRBV6-5 to TRBJ2-7, with TRBD2 identical over 8 bases. J lost 8 bases, V lost 0 bases, and 12 bases had no gene match. The CDR3 is made up of 16 amino acids. CDR1 and CDR2 from the germline V gene are MNHEY and SVGAGI. CDR3 coding DNA: TGTGCCAGCAGTTACTCTAGCGGGGCCGGTCCTATGAAGCAGTACTTC. Residues: CASSYSSGAGPMKQYF.

This chain joins TRBV9 and TRBJ2-1; D is ambiguous. Germline V gene lookup returns CDR1 SGDLS and CDR2 YYNGEE. The germline V and J ends were trimmed by 0 bases and 3 bases, with 10 bases remaining between them. The CDR3 loop spans 15 amino acids. The CDR3 is CASSVGGGFYNEQFF. The DNA of the CDR3 is TGTGCCAGCAGCGTAGGAGGCGGTTTCTACAATGAGCAGTTCTTC.

This sequence joins TRBV2 and TRBJ2-2; 7 bases match TRBD1. The CDR3 loop spans 15 amino acids. The J segment lost 4 bases and the V segment lost 4 bases, leaving 6 bases of the junction unmatched. The germline CDR1 and CDR2 sequences are SNHLY and FYNNEI. The CDR3 protein is CASSGDRVGTGELFF. In DNA, the CDR3 is TGTGCCAGCAGTGGCGACAGGGTGGGCACCGGGGAGCTGTTTTTT.

In this sample, this clone turned up a few times. The chain recombines TRBV5-4 with TRBJ1-6; 10 positions agree with TRBD1. The CDR3 extends over 14 amino acids. The V gene's germline CDR1 is SGHNT and CDR2 YYREEE (reference sequence). The trim removed 5 bases at V and 8 bases at J, leaving 4 bases unmatched. In DNA, the CDR3 is TGTGCCAGCAGTTACGGGACAGGGGATTCACCCCTCCACTTT. Amino acids: CASSYGTGDSPLHF.